The sequence of this T cell receptor (beta chain) was determined in a study of early T cells in non-severe SARS-CoV-2 infection. This clonotype has at least ten counts. V gave up 4 bases and J gave up 0 bases, with 10 bases separating them. The germline V gene encodes CDR1 LGHDT and CDR2 YNNKEL (reference sequence). The CDR3 runs 14 residues. TCRdb independently ran MiXCR on the 5' RACE reads; one entry per CDR3 protein. The repertoire includes tens of thousands of distinct CDR3 sequences, 10% to 15% of them detected once, and 3% to 5% sits in the top ten. This TCR was recovered from an adult who was a healthcare worker with PCR-confirmed SARS-CoV-2 infection or an uninfected control (not recorded which). Sequencing was done on a sample of whole blood. V and J are TRBV3-1 and TRBJ2-7; D call uncertain. In nucleotides, the CDR3 is TGTGCCAGCAGCCCCGACCCTCACTCCTACGAGCAGTACTTC. Its translation is CASSPDPHSYEQYF.